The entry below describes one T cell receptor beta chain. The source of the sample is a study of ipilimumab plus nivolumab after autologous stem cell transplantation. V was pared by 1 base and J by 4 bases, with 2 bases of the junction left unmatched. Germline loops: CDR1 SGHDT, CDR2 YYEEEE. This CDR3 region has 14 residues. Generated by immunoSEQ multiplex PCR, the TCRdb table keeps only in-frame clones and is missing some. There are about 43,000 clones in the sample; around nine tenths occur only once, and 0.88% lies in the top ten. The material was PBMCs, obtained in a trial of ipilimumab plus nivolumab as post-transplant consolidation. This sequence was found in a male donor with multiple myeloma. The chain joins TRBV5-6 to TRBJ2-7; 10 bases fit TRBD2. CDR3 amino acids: CASSLLLAGYEQYF. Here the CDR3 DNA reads TGTGCCAGCAGCTTGTTACTAGCGGGATACGAGCAGTACTTC.